This T cell receptor beta chain was sequenced in a study of T cell responses to AZD1222 COVID-19 vaccine. Generated by immunoSEQ multiplex PCR, the TCRdb table keeps only in-frame clones and is missing some. The sample has 56,000 or so clones, around 85% seen once; the top ten hold over 12%. The CDR3 is 14 amino acids. The germline gives CDR1 KGHSH, CDR2 LQKENI. The germline V and J ends were trimmed by 0 bases and 5 bases, with 11 bases remaining between them. The clonotype originates from an adult in good health. This sample comprised peripheral blood, obtained on day 0 of AZD1222 vaccination. V gene TRBV18 combines with J gene TRBJ2-7; possible D gene TRBD1, 5 bases. The CDR3 nucleotides read TGTGCCAGCTCACCACCTTCAGGGTGGGACGAGCAGTACTTC. Translated: CASSPPSGWDEQYF.